The clone carrying this T cell receptor (beta chain) appeared once. Assay used: immunoSEQ multiplex PCR; TCRdb lists only in-frame clones, some missing. Seen here are around 52,000 clones, 87% observed once, and the top ten hold 5.3%. Germline V CDR1 and CDR2: SGHTA, FQGTGA. V was shortened by 5 bases and J by 3 bases, with 20 bases between the two germline ends. The CDR3 is 17 residues long. These data come from a study of T cell changes during pregnancy in multiple sclerosis. This chain joins TRBV7-3 and TRBJ2-1, with a possible D match to TRBD2 (6 bases). The TCR originated in a human donor whose cells served as feeder cells for cultures in a pregnancy study. Sequenced: peripheral blood from another person, used as feeder cells. The CDR3 here is CASSPFPSATIYNEQFF. CDR3 nucleotides: TGTGCCAGCAGCCCTTTTCCTAGCGCGACCATCTACAATGAGCAGTTCTTC.